The clone carrying this T cell receptor beta chain was counted many times. The CDR3 loop spans 14 amino acids. Between the trimmed V and J ends, which lost 0 bases and 1 base, there was a span of 6 bases. Germline V gives CDR1 KGHSH, CDR2 LQKENI. The sample comes from a study of Graves' ophthalmopathy and Graves' hyperthyroidism. Excluded were patients with other autoimmune diseases, uncontrolled infections, pregnancy or lactation. Out of 9 to 10 ml of fresh peripheral blood, PBMCs were obtained. Transcripts of RNA were the source for amplifying TCR beta CDR3 regions. The library came from an HTBI-primed first-round RT-PCR and a second-round multiplex PCR. From the multiplex PCR reads, TCRdb called clonotypes with MiXCR, one entry per CDR3 protein. The sample has over 200,000 distinct CDR3 sequences, 25% to 30% seen once.

Sequenced sample: peripheral blood. The source is a man aged 50-60 years with Graves' ophthalmopathy. The rearrangement joins TRBV18 to TRBJ2-5; D call uncertain. The CDR3 sequence: CASSPPQAQETQYF. CDR3 nucleotides: TGTGCCAGCTCACCACCTCAGGCCCAAGAGACCCAGTACTTC.